The 22 T cell receptor beta chains presented below share a single source sample, sequenced in a study of molecular identifiers for immune sequencing clone quantification. MiXCR, run by TCRdb on the PCR reads, gives a single entry per CDR3 protein. The sample has fewer than 350,000 distinct CDR3 sequences, 24% seen once. Sequencing was carried out using naive CD8+ T cells from blood, with Jurkat cell RNA spiked in. Subset defined: FACS-sorted CD8+CD4-CCR7+CD45RA+ naive T cells. These TCRs come from a human donor in good health. Some libraries in this study had Jurkat cell RNA spiked in.

The chain links TRBV28 to TRBJ1-3; D gene ambiguous. The V gene lost 3 bases and the J gene lost 4 bases, with 13 bases spanning the gap. The CDR3 sequence is 15 residues long. CDR1 MDHEN and CDR2 SYDVKM come from the germline V gene. CDR3 in amino acids: CASSFPPGSGNTIYF. As DNA, the CDR3 is TGTGCCAGCAGTTTCCCGCCAGGATCCGGAAACACCATATATTTT.

In its sample, this clonotype was seen many times. This rearrangement joins TRBV14 to TRBJ2-5; 8 bases match TRBD1. The J segment lost 0 bases and the V segment lost 3 bases, leaving 6 bases of the junction unmatched. There are 16 residues in the CDR3. Germline CDR1 is SGHDN and CDR2 is FVKESK. CDR3 region: CASSQGQATYQETQYF. The CDR3, as DNA: TGTGCCAGCAGCCAGGGACAGGCGACCTACCAAGAGACCCAGTACTTC. The full variable domain, with the rest looked up from reference TRBV14 and TRBJ2-5, is EAGVTQFPSHSVIEKGQTVTLRCDPISGHDNLYWYRRVMGKEIKFLLHFVKESKQDESGMPNNRFLAERTGGTYSTLKVQPAELEDSGVYFCASSQGQATYQETQYFGPGTRLLVL.

This clonotype was observed at least ten times. The CDR3 sequence is CASSPTGPDTEAFF. In DNA, the CDR3 is TGTGCCAGCAGTCCCACAGGGCCGGACACTGAAGCTTTCTTT. The J gene is TRBJ1-1, the V gene TRBV12-3 or TRBV12-4; D perhaps matches TRBD1 (6 bases). Trimming left V 5 bases short and J 3 bases short, with 13 bases between. This CDR3 is built from 14 residues.

This clonotype was counted a few times. The chain combines TRBV7-8 with TRBJ2-3; no clear D. Looked up from germline, CDR1 is SGHVS and CDR2 is FQNEAQ. The CDR3 runs 13 residues. Deletions cut 0 bases from V and 6 bases from J, with 7 bases between. The CDR3 region is CASSLARRDTQYF. The DNA for the CDR3 is TGTGCCAGCAGCTTAGCCAGACGGGATACGCAGTATTTT.

The table lists this clonotype with a few counts. The chain joins TRBV12-3 or TRBV12-4 to TRBJ2-3; 7 nucleotides match TRBD2. The CDR3 contains 14 residues. V shed 8 bases, J shed 0 bases, and the junction held 5 bases outside the gene matches. CDR3 sequence reads: CASSKAGSTDTQYF. As DNA, the CDR3 is TGTGCCAGCTCTAAAGCGGGGAGCACAGATACGCAGTATTTT.

For this clonotype: Since a much larger clone is just one base distant, this may be a read error. The chain employs TRBV5-1 and TRBJ1-4; 8 bases fit TRBD1. The germline V gene has CDR1 SGHRS and CDR2 YFSETQ. CDR3 size: 15 residues. Here the CDR3 DNA reads TGCACCAGCAGCGGAGGGACAGGACCCAATGAAAAACTGTTTTTT. It yields the protein CTSSGGTGPNEKLFF.

The chain uses TRBV27 and TRBJ2-6; D not certain. The V and J ends lost 7 bases and 1 base respectively, with 8 bases between them. Germline V gene lookup returns CDR1 MNHEY and CDR2 SMNVEV (reference sequence). CDR3 length equals 14 residues. CDR3 sequence (DNA): TGTGCCAGCAATGCCCGATCTGGGGCCAACGTCCTGACTTTC. Its protein is CASNARSGANVLTF.

The table lists this clonotype with many counts. The gene calls are TRBV28 and TRBJ2-3; a possible D gene is TRBD1 (5 bases). The germline V and J ends were trimmed by 7 bases and 1 base, with 18 bases remaining between them. The germline gives CDR1 MDHEN, CDR2 SYDVKM. The CDR3 spans 16 residues. The CDR3 reads CASTLSAEGGTDTQYF. In nucleotides, the CDR3 is TGTGCCAGCACTCTATCTGCGGAAGGGGGCACAGATACGCAGTATTTT. The entire variable domain, with the rest obtained from reference TRBV28 and TRBJ2-3, is as follows: DVKVTQSSRYLVKRTGEKVFLECVQDMDHENMFWYRQDPGLGLRLIYFSYDVKMKEKGDIPEGYSVSREKKERFSLILESASTNQTSMYLCASTLSAEGGTDTQYFGPGTRLTVL.

The chain recombines TRBV7-6 with TRBJ2-7; TRBD2 matches at 12 bases. Per germline, CDR1 SGHVS and CDR2 FNYEAQ. The J segment lost 3 bases and the V segment lost 5 bases, leaving 5 bases of the junction unmatched. The CDR3 has 15 residues. The DNA for the CDR3 is TGTGCCAGCAGCGTACTAGCGGGGGGTAACTACGAGCAGTACTTC. It translates to CASSVLAGGNYEQYF.

Concerning this clonotype itself: Because it lacks the conserved phenylalanine or tryptophan at the end, this CDR3 is likely a read error. The chain links TRBV4-3 to TRBJ2-3, with TRBD2 matching 9 bases. CDR3 length: 17 amino acids. J lost 1 base, V lost 4 bases, and 9 bases had no gene match. Germline CDR1 LGHNA, CDR2 YSLEER. CDR3 region: CASSLQAGGPGTDTQYL. As DNA, the CDR3 is TGCGCCAGCAGCCTTCAGGCGGGGGGGCCCGGCACAGATACGCAGTATCTT.

The rearrangement joins TRBV12-3 or TRBV12-4 to TRBJ1-4, with D maybe TRBD1 (5 bases). V was clipped by 3 bases and J by 8 bases, with 10 bases between them. This CDR3 spans 13 amino acids. The chain's CDR3 is CASSFIGGEKLFF. DNA for the CDR3: TGTGCCAGCAGTTTTATTGGGGGGGAAAAACTGTTTTTT.

On this clonotype: Since a much larger clone is just one base distant, this may be a read error. The CDR3 DNA reads TGTGCCAGCAGTTTATACCGCAGTAATCAGCCCCAGCATTTT. Its translation is CASSLYRSNQPQHF. The chain is built from TRBV27 and TRBJ1-5, with unresolved D. This CDR3 comprises 14 residues. V shed 1 base and J shed 4 bases, with 8 bases lying between them. Looked up from germline, CDR1 is MNHEY and CDR2 is SMNVEV (reference sequence).

As regards this clonotype: A single base separates this from a much larger clone, so it may be a read error. The rearrangement links TRBV6-2 or TRBV6-3 to TRBJ1-1, with D hard to call. Looked up from germline, CDR1 is MNHEY and CDR2 is SVGEGT. This CDR3 has 14 amino acids. The DNA of the CDR3 is TGTGCCAGCAGTTACTCGCCAGGCGACACTGAAGCTTACTTT. It encodes CASSYSPGDTEAYF.

This clonotype was seen a handful of times. The chain links TRBV27 to TRBJ2-7; D is perhaps TRBD1 or TRBD2 (5 bases each). Germline CDR1 reads MNHEY; CDR2 reads SMNVEV (reference sequence). The germline V and J ends were trimmed by 0 bases and 1 base, with 10 bases remaining between them. The CDR3 contains 15 residues. The CDR3 sequence is CASSLSSWGSYEQYF. Written as DNA, the CDR3 is TGTGCCAGCAGTTTATCGAGTTGGGGGTCCTACGAGCAGTACTTC.

This clonotype occurred many times. The V and J genes are TRBV29-1 and TRBJ2-5, with a possible D match to TRBD2 (5 bases). The V gene lost 4 bases and the J gene lost 0 bases, with 9 bases spanning the gap. Germline values: CDR1 SQVTM, CDR2 ANQGSEA. CDR3 length: 13 amino acids. In DNA, the CDR3 is TGCAGCGTTGGGAGCGGATACCAAGAGACCCAGTACTTC. It translates to CSVGSGYQETQYF. Combining the CDR3 with reference TRBV29-1 and TRBJ2-5 gives the whole variable domain SAVISQKPSRDICQRGTSLTIQCQVDSQVTMMFWYRQQPGQSLTLIATANQGSEATYESGFVIDKFPISRPNLTFSTLTVSNMSPEDSSIYLCSVGSGYQETQYFGPGTRLLVL.

This clonotype was picked up many times. The CDR3 bases are TGTGCCAGCAGGAAGGGACAGGGGTCCGAGCAGTACTTC. Translation: CASRKGQGSEQYF. The chain joins TRBV27 to TRBJ2-7; 10 bases map to TRBD1. Germline CDR1 is MNHEY and CDR2 is SMNVEV (reference sequence). The CDR3 loop spans 13 amino acids. Unmatched junction bases numbered 5, after V lost 6 bases and J lost 6 bases.

This clonotype was found many times. The chain is built from TRBV28 and TRBJ2-5, with TRBD1 matching over 7 bases. The CDR3 is 14 residues long. The V segment lost 7 bases and the J segment 3 bases; nucleotides outside the gene matches: 8. The germline CDR1 and CDR2 sequences are MDHEN and SYDVKM. The CDR3 is CASTVSDREETQYF. In DNA form, the CDR3 reads TGTGCCAGCACCGTTTCCGACAGGGAAGAGACCCAGTACTTC.

This clonotype was seen a handful of times. J is TRBJ1-1 and V is TRBV29-1; D unresolved. The CDR3 covers 11 residues. Per germline, CDR1 SQVTM and CDR2 ANQGSEA. Trimming took off 4 bases at V and 0 bases at J, with 3 bases between the two ends. Written as DNA, the CDR3 is TGCAGCGTTGCCATGAACACTGAAGCTTTCTTT. Translating it yields CSVAMNTEAFF.

V and J are TRBV4-3 and TRBJ1-6; 9 bases line up with TRBD1. The CDR3 consists of 17 residues. V was pared by 4 bases and J by 7 bases, with 11 bases of the junction left unmatched. The V gene's germline CDR1 is LGHNA and CDR2 YSLEER. The CDR3 DNA reads TGCGCCAGCAGCCCAATTTTAACAGGGGGCGCAAATTCACCCCTCCACTTT. It is translated as CASSPILTGGANSPLHF.

Comments on this clonotype: This sequence may be a read error, since a much larger clone differs from it by one base. V gene TRBV19 combines with J gene TRBJ2-1; TRBD2 aligns across 8 bases. This CDR3 comprises 16 residues. Germline V CDR1 and CDR2: LNHDA, SQIVND (reference sequence). As DNA, the CDR3 is TGTGCCAGTAGTATTGCGGGACTAGTGAACTACAATGGGCAGTTCTTC. This gives the protein CASSIAGLVNYNGQFF.

This clonotype was seen repeatedly, ten times or more. The V gene is TRBV5-1, the J gene TRBJ2-3; 7 nucleotides align to TRBD2. V lost 4 bases to trimming and J lost 4 bases; unmatched junction nucleotides: 6. The germline V gene has CDR1 SGHRS and CDR2 YFSETQ. The CDR3 runs to 14 residues. CDR3 DNA sequence: TGCGCCAGCAGCCCTCGGACTAGTCCAGATACGCAGTATTTT. As protein: CASSPRTSPDTQYF.

This clonotype was observed a few times. V gene TRBV10-2 combines with J gene TRBJ2-1; D unclear. Trimming took 0 bases from V and 6 from J, leaving 3 bases between them. CDR3 size: 12 residues. CDR1 and CDR2 (germline): WSHSY, SAAADI. In DNA, the CDR3 is TGCGCCAGCAGTGAGTCGGTCAATGAGCAGTTCTTC. The encoded protein is CASSESVNEQFF.